The 28 T cell receptor beta chains given below trace back to one sample, sequenced in a study of CD8 T cells in Susac syndrome. Reverse transcription of about 0.5 to 1 ug RNA was carried out with random hexamers. TCRdb passed the immunoSEQ multiplex PCR reads through MiXCR, listing each CDR3 protein once. The data contain roughly 170,000 distinct CDR3 sequences, roughly 92% of them seen just once; the ten biggest clones take up 0.09% to 0.095%. Sample: CD4+ T cells from PBMCs. The receptors here all came from a human donor with multiple sclerosis.

V usage is TRBV5-6 and J usage is TRBJ2-1; D assignment may be TRBD1 or TRBD2 (8 bases each). The CDR3 contains 17 residues. Trimming cost V 4 bases and J 2 bases, with 19 bases left between them. CDR1 and CDR2 from the germline V gene are SGHDT and YYEEEE. Here the CDR3 reads CASSPGRGDRTYNEQFF. In DNA form, the CDR3 reads TGTGCCAGCAGCCCCGGGCGGGGGGACAGGACCTACAATGAGCAGTTCTTC.

J is TRBJ2-7 and V is TRBV2; D is possibly TRBD2 (5 bases). The V gene lost 2 bases and the J gene lost 8 bases, with 16 bases spanning the gap. The CDR3 runs 14 residues. Germline V gene lookup returns CDR1 SNHLY and CDR2 FYNNEI. The CDR3 DNA reads as TGTGCCAGCAGTGAACGAGCGGCGCAAATCCAGCAGTACTTC. Translation: CASSERAAQIQQYF.

The CDR3 sequence: CASSLGTGVSSEPQHF. The CDR3 DNA reads as TGCGCCAGCAGCTTGGGGACAGGGGTATCAAGCGAGCCCCAGCATTTT. V and J are TRBV5-1 and TRBJ1-5; the match to TRBD1 covers 9 bases. With 0 bases clipped from V and 8 bases from J, the junction kept 9 bases outside the gene matches. Germline loops: CDR1 SGHRS, CDR2 YFSETQ. The CDR3 has 16 residues.

The CDR3, as DNA: TGTGCCAGCTCACCCAACTCCGGGGCGAGGGGAGCCTACGAGCAGTACTTC. It encodes CASSPNSGARGAYEQYF. The chain has TRBV18 and TRBJ2-7, with D perhaps being TRBD1 or TRBD2 (5 bases each). CDR1 KGHSH and CDR2 LQKENI come from the germline V gene. The V end lost 3 bases, the J end lost 2 bases, and 20 bases lay between the germline ends. CDR3 length: 17 residues.

The rearrangement joins TRBV27 to TRBJ2-2; D might be TRBD2 (7 bases). The CDR3 totals 17 residues. The germline V gene has CDR1 MNHEY and CDR2 SMNVEV (reference sequence). With 0 bases removed from V and 11 bases from J, the gap between germline ends came to 22 bases. The CDR3: CASSLSRGRAAYNELFF. As DNA, the CDR3 is TGTGCCAGCAGTTTATCGCGGGGGCGGGCGGCCTACAATGAGCTGTTTTTT.

The rearrangement links TRBV15 to TRBJ1-1; 8 bases line up with TRBD1. This CDR3 has 14 residues. The germline gives CDR1 LNHNV, CDR2 YYDKDF (reference sequence). J lost 4 bases, V lost 3 bases, and 4 bases had no gene match. The CDR3, as DNA: TGTGCCACCAGCAGCGGTCAGGGGGCCACTGAAGCTTTCTTT. Its protein is CATSSGQGATEAFF.

The V and J genes are TRBV20-1 and TRBJ2-1; 9 bases are a match to TRBD2. Germline lookup yields CDR1 DFQATT and CDR2 SNEGSKA (reference sequence). The CDR3 is 16 residues long. J lost 0 bases, V lost 1 base, and 4 bases had no gene match. CDR3 DNA: TGCAGTGCTAGAGGCGTAGCGGGAGTCTCCTACAATGAGCAGTTCTTC. Residues: CSARGVAGVSYNEQFF.

The chain employs TRBV19 and TRBJ1-5, with 9 bases matching TRBD1. Germline CDR1 reads LNHDA; CDR2 reads SQIVND (reference sequence). The CDR3 sequence is 15 residues long. With V trimmed by 3 bases and J by 7 bases, 7 bases remained unmatched. CDR3 bases: TGTGCCAGTAGTATCCGGGACAGGGTGGACCAGCCCCAGCATTTT. It is translated as CASSIRDRVDQPQHF.

The CDR3, as DNA: TGTGCCAGCAGCTCGGAACAGCGGTCGAGTGAGCAGTTCTTC. Residues: CASSSEQRSSEQFF. This rearrangement joins TRBV28 to TRBJ2-1; D perhaps matches TRBD2 (5 bases). CDR1 is MDHEN, CDR2 SYDVKM, per germline. Trimming stripped 6 bases from V and 9 bases from J, with 18 bases between. This CDR3 comprises 14 residues.

The chain is built from TRBV9 and TRBJ2-3, with 8 bases fitting TRBD2. Unmatched junction bases numbered 8, after V lost 2 bases and J lost 0 bases. The CDR3 is 17 amino acids. Germline V gene sequence: CDR1 SGDLS, CDR2 YYNGEE. The CDR3 region has the DNA TGTGCCAGCAGCGTTGGCCCGACTAGCGCTAGCACAGATACGCAGTATTTT. Residues: CASSVGPTSASTDTQYF.

J is TRBJ2-2 and V is TRBV27; D is perhaps TRBD1 (5 bases). V was clipped by 6 bases and J by 1 base, with 9 bases between them. The CDR3 consists of 14 residues. CDR1 is MNHEY and CDR2 is SMNVEV in the germline V gene (reference sequence). The CDR3 nucleotides are TGTGCCAGCAGGATTCAGGGGAACACCGGGGAGCTGTTTTTT. Protein: CASRIQGNTGELFF.

The DNA of the CDR3 is TGTGCCAGCAGGGGGACAGGACTCTCCTACGAGCAGTACTTC. Residues: CASRGTGLSYEQYF. This sequence joins TRBV12-3 or TRBV12-4 and TRBJ2-7; 8 bases are a match to TRBD1. The CDR3 runs 14 residues. J was trimmed by 0 bases and V by 6 bases; bases with no gene match: 4.

The CDR3, as DNA: TGTGCCAGCAGCGTAGATGGCGGAATATGGGCCGGGGAGCTGTTTTTT. Translating gives CASSVDGGIWAGELFF. The chain has TRBV9 and TRBJ2-2; D remains ambiguous. The germline V gene has CDR1 SGDLS and CDR2 YYNGEE. V was clipped by 0 bases and J by 6 bases, with 15 bases between them. The CDR3 contains 16 residues.

The chain couples TRBV12-3 or TRBV12-4 to TRBJ2-7; 9 bases map to TRBD1. The V and J ends lost 6 bases and 3 bases, in that order; junction bases with no gene match: 3. CDR3 length: 13 residues. The CDR3 DNA reads TGTGCCAGCAGCAAGGGACAGGGCTACGAGCAGTACTTC. Its protein is CASSKGQGYEQYF.

The genes are TRBV7-6 and TRBJ2-3, with 10 bases that match TRBD2. CDR1 is SGHVS and CDR2 is FNYEAQ in the germline V gene. V gave up 4 bases and J gave up 2 bases; unmatched junction bases: 9. The CDR3 has 17 residues. In nucleotides, the CDR3 is TGTGCCAGCAGCTCAACCTCTAGCGGGAGCCCCACAGATACGCAGTATTTT. Protein sequence: CASSSTSSGSPTDTQYF.

This clonotype was seen only a few times. The genes are TRBV25-1 and TRBJ1-1; D is ambiguous. Germline values: CDR1 MGHDK, CDR2 SYGVNS. The V end was cut by 5 bases, the J end by 1 base, with 8 bases between. The CDR3 covers 13 residues. For the CDR3, the DNA is TGTGCCAGCAGTACCACGGGGAACACTGAAGCTTTCTTT. Its protein product is CASSTTGNTEAFF.

V is TRBV27 and J is TRBJ2-1; 8 nucleotides line up with TRBD1. The V gene end was trimmed by 7 bases and the J gene end by 8 bases; junction bases not matched to a gene: 10. The CDR3 spans 14 residues. Germline V gives CDR1 MNHEY, CDR2 SMNVEV (reference sequence). The CDR3 DNA is TGTGCCAGCACCCCCCTGGACAGGGCCCATGAGCAGTTCTTC. Translated: CASTPLDRAHEQFF.

This clonotype was counted a single time. V usage is TRBV10-3 and J usage is TRBJ2-4; TRBD1 matches 9 bases. Unmatched junction bases numbered 9, after V lost 6 bases and J lost 9 bases. Germline V gene lookup returns CDR1 ENHRY and CDR2 SYGVKD. This CDR3 has 14 residues. The CDR3 DNA sequence: TGTGCCATCAGGATGGGACAGGGAGAAAGCATTCAGTACTTC. Its protein is CAIRMGQGESIQYF.

The rearrangement uses TRBV27 and TRBJ2-7; D gene ambiguous. Between the trimmed V and J ends, which lost 2 bases and 5 bases, there was a span of 13 bases. Germline V gene data show CDR1 as MNHEY and CDR2 as SMNVEV (reference sequence). CDR3 size: 14 residues. CDR3 DNA sequence: TGTGCCAGCAGTTTAAGTAGGCCGCTCCACGAGCAGTACTTC. It is translated as CASSLSRPLHEQYF.

The V call is TRBV12-3 or TRBV12-4, the J call TRBJ2-2; 13 bases are shared with TRBD2. V shed 6 bases and J 6 bases; nucleotides not matched to a gene: 4. The CDR3 consists of 15 residues. For the CDR3, the DNA is TGTGCCAGCAGACTAGCGGGAGGGACGGCCGGGGAGCTGTTTTTT. This gives the protein CASRLAGGTAGELFF.

The V and J genes are TRBV6-5 and TRBJ1-4; 9 nucleotides agree with TRBD1. The CDR3 contains 14 residues. CDR1 is MNHEY, CDR2 SVGAGI, per germline. V was pared by 2 bases and J by 8 bases, with 3 bases of the junction left unmatched. In DNA form, the CDR3 reads TGTGCCAGCAGTTACACCGGGACAGGGGAAAAACTGTTTTTT. The encoded protein is CASSYTGTGEKLFF.

The V gene is TRBV12-3 or TRBV12-4, the J gene TRBJ2-2, with no clear D. CDR3 length: 13 residues. With 2 bases removed from V and 7 bases from J, the gap between germline ends came to 8 bases. CDR3 nucleotides: TGTGCCAGCAGTTTAACCCTGATCGGGGAGCTGTTTTTT. This translates into CASSLTLIGELFF.

The chain combines TRBV2 with TRBJ1-1; D is unclear. CDR3 length equals 12 residues. The V end lost 6 bases, the J end lost 1 base, and 6 bases lay between the germline ends. Germline CDR1 SNHLY, CDR2 FYNNEI. The CDR3 DNA follows: TGTGCCAGCAGGAAACAGAACACTGAAGCTTTCTTT. Translated: CASRKQNTEAFF.

The chain recombines TRBV6-1 with TRBJ2-7; D ambiguous. CDR3 length equals 13 residues. V lost 1 base to trimming and J lost 0 bases, with 4 bases between them. Germline V gene data show CDR1 as MNHNS and CDR2 as SASEGT. The CDR3 region is CASSEEVSYEQYF. The CDR3 region has the DNA TGTGCCAGCAGTGAAGAGGTCTCCTACGAGCAGTACTTC.

This clonotype was counted a single time. The chain recombines TRBV18 with TRBJ2-4, with D unclear. V lost 6 bases, J lost 0 bases, and 18 bases lay in between. The germline V gene has CDR1 KGHSH and CDR2 LQKENI. The CDR3 runs to 17 residues. The CDR3 sequence: CASSPRMGGPAKNIQYF. Here the CDR3 DNA reads TGTGCCAGCTCCCCCCGCATGGGTGGACCAGCCAAAAACATTCAGTACTTC.

The chain carries TRBV24-1 and TRBJ2-7; a weak D match, TRBD1 (5 bases). CDR1 and CDR2 (germline): KGHDR, SFDVKD. V was clipped by 3 bases and J by 6 bases, with 17 bases between them. This CDR3 is 15 amino acids long. This chain's CDR3 is CATSDHPRQGSEQYF. In DNA, the CDR3 is TGTGCCACCAGTGATCACCCTCGTCAGGGAAGCGAGCAGTACTTC.

This clonotype has just one count. The chain couples TRBV12-3 or TRBV12-4 to TRBJ1-6; D gene ambiguous. The V and J ends lost 0 bases and 10 bases respectively, with 4 bases between them. The CDR3 has 12 amino acids. The DNA for the CDR3 is TGTGCCAGCAGTTTAGCTCGGTCACCCCTCCACTTT. Translated, it gives CASSLARSPLHF.

V usage is TRBV6-1 and J usage is TRBJ1-2, with D unresolved. Germline V gene sequence: CDR1 MNHNS, CDR2 SASEGT. The CDR3 runs 14 residues. V gave up 2 bases and J gave up 8 bases, with 15 bases separating them. The CDR3 sequence is CASSEPSHVRGYTF. The CDR3 DNA reads TGTGCCAGCAGTGAACCCTCACACGTACGGGGCTACACCTTC.